The 25 T cell receptor beta chains below all came from one sample that was sequenced in a study of T cells expressing NK-cell markers. TCRdb re-called the 5' RACE reads and catalogs CDR3 proteins one per entry, DNA excluded. In total, the table holds 350,000 to 450,000 distinct CDR3 sequences. Material: blood T cells: a sorted CD56 or NKG2C T cell subset, CD4+ or CD8+ T cells, or bulk PBMC T cells (not recorded which). The receptors originated from a man between 18 and 69 years old in good health.

This chain joins TRBV3-1 and TRBJ2-3. CDR1 and CDR2 (germline): LGHDT, YNNKEL (reference sequence). The CDR3 is made up of 12 amino acids. The CDR3 is CASSFGTGTQYF.

The rearrangement links TRBV28 to TRBJ2-1; TCRdb reports TRBD1, a call that lacks DNA to check it against. Germline V CDR1 and CDR2: MDHEN, SYDVKM. This CDR3 contains 16 residues. CDR3 region: CASSPRGAGVRDEQFF.

V usage is TRBV5-4 and J usage is TRBJ1-1; TCRdb gives TRBD1 as the D gene, but with no DNA this cannot be confirmed. The germline gives CDR1 SGHNT, CDR2 YYREEE (reference sequence). The CDR3 has 15 residues. The CDR3 region is CASSSPTGPNTEAFF.

The gene calls are TRBV12-3 or TRBV12-4 and TRBJ2-2; checking the TCRdb D call of TRBD1 is not possible without DNA. This CDR3 comprises 16 residues. CDR3 sequence reads: CASSLGAKLNTGELFF.

The chain carries TRBV7-2 and TRBJ2-5; checking the TCRdb D call of TRBD1 is not possible without DNA. This CDR3 comprises 13 residues. CDR1 is SGHTA, CDR2 FQGNSA, per germline. The CDR3 is CATAGGGSETQYF.

The chain couples TRBV6-1 to TRBJ1-1; TCRdb designates TRBD1, a call that cannot be tested without DNA. Germline V CDR1 and CDR2: MNHNS, SASEGT. The CDR3 runs 15 residues. The CDR3 loop is CASSRTGISNTEAFF.

The V gene is TRBV5-1, the J gene TRBJ1-2; the TRBD1 assignment by TCRdb is unverifiable without DNA. The germline CDR1 and CDR2 sequences are SGHRS and YFSETQ. The CDR3 runs to 17 residues. The CDR3 here is CASSPNTGTGLTYGYTF.

This chain uses TRBV3-1 with TRBJ2-5; TCRdb designates TRBD2, a call that cannot be tested without DNA. The germline CDR1 and CDR2 sequences are LGHDT and YNNKEL (reference sequence). This CDR3 comprises 14 residues. The CDR3: CASRRSGTQETQYF.

This sequence joins TRBV20-1 and TRBJ2-7; TCRdb calls TRBD2, which cannot be checked without DNA. Germline-derived CDR1 and CDR2 are DFQATT and SNEGSKA (reference sequence). This CDR3 has 15 residues. CDR3 sequence: CSARTSGGARTQQYF.

The V call is TRBV19, the J call TRBJ2-7; TCRdb's assignment of TRBD1 cannot be checked, as there is no DNA. Germline V CDR1 and CDR2: LNHDA, SQIVND (reference sequence). This CDR3 has 14 residues. The CDR3 sequence is CASSKDPGAYEQYF.

The chain recombines TRBV20-1 with TRBJ2-5; the TCRdb D gene call, TRBD2, has no DNA to confirm it. Germline CDR1 DFQATT, CDR2 SNEGSKA (reference sequence). The CDR3 loop spans 17 amino acids. The CDR3 loop reads CSARDLEGLASQETQYF.

The rearrangement uses TRBV2 and TRBJ1-5; TCRdb designates TRBD1, a call that cannot be tested without DNA. This CDR3 spans 12 amino acids. Germline V gene sequence: CDR1 SNHLY, CDR2 FYNNEI. The CDR3 spells CASSDPLLPQHF.

The J gene is TRBJ1-4, the V gene TRBV5-1. The CDR3 is 14 amino acids. In germline, CDR1 is SGHRS, CDR2 YFSETQ. The CDR3 reads CASSLIPIDEKLFF.

V is TRBV5-8 and J is TRBJ1-1; TCRdb proposes TRBD1, but this gene call is untestable without DNA. The CDR3 is made up of 13 amino acids. Germline CDR1 is SGHTS and CDR2 is YDEGEE. CDR3 loop: CASSFSRSGEAFF.

This chain joins TRBV20-1 and TRBJ2-7; TCRdb outputs TRBD2, but without DNA this stays unchecked. This CDR3 is 13 amino acids long. Germline loops: CDR1 DFQATT, CDR2 SNEGSKA (reference sequence). This CDR3 reads CSATKPPLYEQYF.

The gene calls are TRBV2 and TRBJ2-5. The CDR3 has 13 amino acids. Germline V gene lookup returns CDR1 SNHLY and CDR2 FYNNEI. CDR3: CASSLNGIETQYF.

The CDR3 sequence is CASSSGGADYGYTF. The rearrangement uses TRBV28 and TRBJ1-2; the D gene TCRdb calls, TRBD1, cannot be checked with no DNA. The germline CDR1 and CDR2 sequences are MDHEN and SYDVKM. The CDR3 extends over 14 amino acids.

This chain links TRBV7-8 with TRBJ1-2; there is no DNA to check the TCRdb D call of TRBD1. The germline CDR1 and CDR2 sequences are SGHVS and FQNEAQ. The CDR3 has 14 amino acids. CDR3 protein: CASSYMTGSYGYTF.

V gene TRBV3-1 combines with J gene TRBJ1-3; TCRdb's D call of TRBD1 is untestable without DNA. Germline V gene lookup returns CDR1 LGHDT and CDR2 YNNKEL (reference sequence). The CDR3 is 15 amino acids. This chain's CDR3 is CASSQTTGAGNTIYF.

The chain joins TRBV29-1 to TRBJ2-2; the TRBD1 assignment by TCRdb is unverifiable without DNA. This CDR3 region has 17 residues. Looked up from germline, CDR1 is SQVTM and CDR2 is ANQGSEA. CDR3 loop: CSVKKDRGSFGTGELFF.

The chain joins TRBV7-2 to TRBJ2-5; TCRdb lists TRBD2, though no DNA is available to test this call. The germline gives CDR1 SGHTA, CDR2 FQGNSA. The CDR3 runs to 15 residues. CDR3 loop: CASSLRTSAEETQYF.

The J gene is TRBJ1-6, the V gene TRBV6-6. Germline V gene sequence: CDR1 MNHNY, CDR2 SVGAGI (reference sequence). This CDR3 region has 13 residues. The CDR3 spells CASRAGGPSPLHF.

The chain uses TRBV11-1 and TRBJ2-4; the TCRdb call, TRBD1, lacks DNA for checking. Per the germline V gene, CDR1 is SGHAT and CDR2 is FQDESV (reference sequence). The CDR3 contains 19 residues. The CDR3 reads CASSFKVPGGQGTKNIQYF.

The V gene is TRBV7-9, the J gene TRBJ2-7; TCRdb lists TRBD1, though no DNA is available to test this call. Germline assignment: CDR1 SEHNR and CDR2 FQNEAQ (reference sequence). The CDR3 contains 14 residues. The CDR3 reads CASSPGQGLFEQYF.

The V call is TRBV12-3 or TRBV12-4, the J call TRBJ1-4. The CDR3 consists of 17 residues. The CDR3 sequence is CASSLALGGGEKEKLFF.